This passage covers 27 T cell receptor beta chains from one sample sequenced in a study of T cells after yellow fever vaccination. TCRdb re-called the 5' RACE reads through MiXCR, storing one row per CDR3 protein. The profile shows 300,000 to 400,000 distinct CDR3 sequences, 8.7% of them singletons. Sequenced here: PBMCs, sampled on the day of the first yellow fever vaccination. These receptors were collected from a man aged 18 to 29 who received the YFV17D yellow fever vaccine.

At least ten counts were recorded for this clonotype. The rearrangement joins TRBV20-1 to TRBJ1-5; no definite D call. The CDR3 has 12 residues. In germline, CDR1 is DFQATT, CDR2 SNEGSKA (reference sequence). The V end lost 6 bases, the J end lost 5 bases, and 11 bases lay between the germline ends. The CDR3 DNA reads as TGCAGTGCCACCGTTAGTGATCAGCCCCAGCATTTT. This codes for CSATVSDQPQHF.

Only a few counts were recorded for this clonotype. V gene TRBV12-3 or TRBV12-4 combines with J gene TRBJ1-1; D possibly corresponds to TRBD1 (5 bases). The CDR3 has 14 amino acids. V was cut by 0 bases and J by 10 bases, with 15 bases left in between. The CDR3 sequence: CASSLAERGGGAFF. The CDR3 DNA reads TGTGCCAGCAGTTTAGCGGAAAGGGGCGGTGGAGCTTTCTTT.

Concerning this clonotype itself: One end of the junction is discordant with germline, which a read error may explain. Here the CDR3 DNA reads TGTGCCAGTTCTCCTAGTAGGGCGAACACCGGAGAGCTGTTTTTT. Translation gives CASSPSRANTGELFF. This rearrangement joins TRBV19 to TRBJ2-2; D not resolved. Germline V CDR1 and CDR2: LNHDA, SQIVND (reference sequence). The length of the CDR3 is 15 residues.

The rearrangement links TRBV7-6 to TRBJ2-6, with D uncertain. Trimming shortened V by 2 bases and J by 1 base, and 12 bases separated the two germline ends. CDR3 length equals 17 residues. Germline V gene data show CDR1 as SGHVS and CDR2 as FNYEAQ. Here the CDR3 reads CASSLSLGVSGANVLTF. CDR3 coding DNA: TGTGCCAGCAGCTTATCCCTTGGAGTTTCTGGGGCCAACGTCCTGACTTTC.

The chain combines TRBV12-3 or TRBV12-4 with TRBJ1-1; D might be TRBD1 (5 bases). The V end lost 3 bases, the J end lost 7 bases, and 12 bases lay between the germline ends. This CDR3 has 13 amino acids. The CDR3 here is CASSFSGILEAFF. The DNA of the CDR3 is TGTGCCAGCAGTTTTTCAGGGATCCTTGAAGCTTTCTTT.

A few counts support this clonotype. V gene TRBV10-3 combines with J gene TRBJ1-5, with 12 nucleotides matching TRBD1. Looked up from germline, CDR1 is ENHRY and CDR2 is SYGVKD. This CDR3 region has 17 residues. V shed 3 bases and J 5 bases; nucleotides not matched to a gene: 8. The CDR3 bases are TGTGCCATCAGTGATGTCTTGGGACAGGGGGCTCATCAGCCCCAGCATTTT. This translates into CAISDVLGQGAHQPQHF.

In this sample, this clonotype turned up a few times. V and J are TRBV7-6 and TRBJ1-4, with 8 bases aligning to TRBD1. The germline V gene has CDR1 SGHVS and CDR2 FNYEAQ. The CDR3 is 15 residues long. Losses at the gene ends were 5 bases for V and 7 bases for J; bases not matched to a gene: 9. This chain's CDR3 is CASSTRDRRGEKLFF. CDR3 in DNA: TGTGCCAGCAGCACGCGGGACAGGCGCGGTGAAAAACTGTTTTTT.

This clonotype has more than one count but fewer than ten. The chain joins TRBV5-1 to TRBJ2-2; unclear D gene. Germline-derived CDR1 and CDR2 are SGHRS and YFSETQ. Trimming took off 2 bases at V and 4 bases at J, with 9 bases between the two ends. The CDR3 length is 14 residues. CDR3: CASSFEHRTGELFF. The CDR3 region has the DNA TGCGCCAGCAGCTTTGAACACCGCACCGGGGAGCTGTTTTTT.

The chain carries TRBV11-3 and TRBJ2-1, with TRBD2 as a possible D gene (5 bases). This CDR3 spans 13 amino acids. CDR1 SGHNT and CDR2 YENEEA come from the germline V gene. Trimming removed 3 bases at V and 9 bases at J, with 12 bases between. The CDR3 DNA reads TGTGCCAGCAGCTTCCACCGGGCGGGTGAGCAGTTCTTC. It is translated as CASSFHRAGEQFF.

This chain links TRBV12-3 or TRBV12-4 with TRBJ1-6; D not resolved. The V and J ends lost 5 bases and 6 bases respectively, with 11 bases between them. The CDR3 loop spans 14 amino acids. The CDR3 is CASSVQEFNSPLHF. The CDR3 DNA is TGTGCCAGCAGTGTGCAGGAGTTTAATTCACCCCTCCACTTT.

This clonotype has only a few counts. The rearrangement joins TRBV21-1 to TRBJ1-2; the table gives TRBD1 as D, unverified against the DNA. TRBV21-1 is a recognized pseudogene. The CDR3 sequence is 13 residues long. CDR3 sequence (DNA): TGTGCCAGTCCCCCCTGTGGGAACTGCGGCTACACCTTC. It specifies CASPPCGNCGYTF.

This rearrangement joins TRBV6-1 to TRBJ2-3; 9 bases align to TRBD2. The CDR3 contains 15 residues. With 10 bases clipped from V and 1 base from J, the junction kept 9 bases outside the gene matches. Germline V gene data show CDR1 as MNHNS and CDR2 as SASEGT. Written as DNA, the CDR3 is TGTGCCACCTTCCTTGCGGGGGGGCGCACAGATACGCAGTATTTT. Residues: CATFLAGGRTDTQYF.

A few counts support this clonotype. The chain couples TRBV20-1 to TRBJ1-1; D gene uncertain. The germline V and J ends were trimmed by 0 bases and 0 bases, with 11 bases remaining between them. This CDR3 comprises 15 residues. Germline-derived CDR1 and CDR2 are DFQATT and SNEGSKA (reference sequence). This CDR3 reads CSARDLGRLNTEAFF. In DNA form, the CDR3 reads TGCAGTGCTAGAGATCTAGGACGGTTGAACACTGAAGCTTTCTTT.

This clonotype has more than one count but fewer than ten. The chain couples TRBV20-1 to TRBJ2-5, with a tentative D call TRBD2 (6 bases). The ends were cut back, 6 bases at V and 1 base at J, with 12 bases in the middle. CDR1 and CDR2 from the germline V gene are DFQATT and SNEGSKA (reference sequence). The CDR3 contains 13 residues. CDR3 region: CSASRGLQETQYF. As DNA, the CDR3 is TGCAGTGCCAGCCGGGGACTCCAAGAGACCCAGTACTTC.

This clonotype was recorded at least ten times. The chain joins TRBV20-1 to TRBJ2-1, with D uncertain. The ends were cut back, 4 bases at V and 7 bases at J, with 5 bases in the middle. CDR3 length equals 10 residues. CDR1 is DFQATT, CDR2 SNEGSKA, per germline (reference sequence). CDR3 region: CSAKRNEQFF. The CDR3 nucleotides read TGCAGTGCTAAGAGAAATGAGCAGTTCTTC.

This clonotype has more than one count but fewer than ten. This rearrangement joins TRBV12-3 or TRBV12-4 to TRBJ2-7, with 9 nucleotides matching TRBD1. V lost 4 bases, J lost 6 bases, and 4 bases stayed unmatched. CDR3 length: 13 amino acids. CDR3 protein: CASSSGQGFEQYV. The CDR3 nucleotides read TGTGCCAGCAGTTCAGGACAGGGGTTCGAGCAGTACGTC.

At least ten counts were recorded for this clonotype. The chain joins TRBV5-4 to TRBJ1-4; D is unclear. Trimming pared 4 bases from V and 8 bases from J, leaving 9 bases between. There are 12 residues in the CDR3. Germline V gene lookup returns CDR1 SGHNT and CDR2 YYREEE (reference sequence). As DNA, the CDR3 is TGTGCCAGCAGCCTCCTGGGGGAAAAACTGTTTTTT. This gives the protein CASSLLGEKLFF.

This clonotype showed up just a few times. The chain is built from TRBV20-1 and TRBJ2-2, with unresolved D. This CDR3 region has 14 residues. V was clipped by 2 bases and J by 6 bases, with 13 bases between them. The germline CDR1 and CDR2 sequences are DFQATT and SNEGSKA (reference sequence). CDR3 region: CSARPFYASGELFF. The CDR3 bases are TGCAGTGCTAGACCTTTTTACGCCTCCGGGGAGCTGTTTTTT.

This clonotype was counted a few times. The V call is TRBV19, the J call TRBJ2-1; possible D gene TRBD2, 6 bases. Trimming took 7 bases from V and 8 from J, leaving 18 bases between them. CDR3 length equals 14 residues. Looked up from germline, CDR1 is LNHDA and CDR2 is SQIVND (reference sequence). In nucleotides, the CDR3 is TGTGCCAGTAACCCGGGGGAGCTCTCTCATGAGCAGTTCTTC. It codes for CASNPGELSHEQFF. The full variable domain, in which reference TRBV19 and TRBJ2-1 provide the parts outside the CDR3, is DGGITQSPKYLFRKEGQNVTLSCEQNLNHDAMYWYRQDPGQGLRLIYYSQIVNDFQKGDIAEGYSVSREKKESFPLTVTSAQKNPTAFYLCASNPGELSHEQFFGPGTRLTVL.

The V gene is TRBV6-5, the J gene TRBJ1-3; D remains unclear. Germline CDR1 and CDR2: MNHEY and SVGAGI. This CDR3 has 16 amino acids. V was shortened by 0 bases and J by 2 bases, with 11 bases between the two germline ends. CDR3 nucleotides: TGTGCCAGCAGTTACTCCGCGGCCCGCGCTGGAAACACCATATATTTT. It codes for CASSYSAARAGNTIYF.

The chain carries TRBV7-2 and TRBJ1-1; tentative D call: TRBD1 (6 bases). The CDR3 totals 14 residues. V gave up 9 bases and J gave up 4 bases, with 18 bases separating them. Germline CDR1 reads SGHTA; CDR2 reads FQGNSA. The chain's CDR3 is CASRGATAGTEAFF. In DNA, the CDR3 is TGTGCCAGTAGGGGGGCGACAGCAGGCACTGAAGCTTTCTTT.

This rearrangement joins TRBV28 to TRBJ2-2; TRBD1 agrees at 7 bases. The CDR3 has 14 amino acids. V was clipped by 8 bases and J by 1 base; unmatched bases: 4. Germline CDR1 and CDR2: MDHEN and SYDVKM. The DNA of the CDR3 is TGTGCCAGCTACCGGGACAGGAACACCGGGGAGCTGTTTTTT. Translated, it gives CASYRDRNTGELFF.

The chain links TRBV6-5 to TRBJ2-7, with D unresolved. Germline CDR1 reads MNHEY; CDR2 reads SVGAGI. This CDR3 region has 11 residues. The CDR3 sequence: CVADGTYEQYV. The CDR3 coding sequence is TGTGTCGCTGACGGAACCTACGAGCAGTACGTC.

This clonotype was seen only a few times. This chain uses TRBV12-3 or TRBV12-4 with TRBJ2-7; D remains ambiguous. The CDR3 totals 14 residues. The ends were cut back, 1 base at V and 3 bases at J, with 10 bases in the middle. CDR3 bases: TGTGCCAGCAGTTTAGAACCAATTTTCTACGAGCAGTACTTC. Protein sequence: CASSLEPIFYEQYF.

The V and J genes are TRBV5-1 and TRBJ2-5; no clear D gene. The germline V and J ends were trimmed by 3 bases and 5 bases, with 14 bases remaining between them. The CDR3 is made up of 14 amino acids. From germline, CDR1 is SGHRS and CDR2 YFSETQ. CDR3 nucleotides: TGCGCCAGCAGCTCTAGACCCGTCGGGGAGACCCAGTACTTC. Translated: CASSSRPVGETQYF.

This clonotype was detected a few times. The chain employs TRBV25-1 and TRBJ2-7, with D possibly TRBD1 on 5 matching bases. The CDR3 has 14 residues. Germline-derived CDR1 and CDR2 are MGHDK and SYGVNS. V dropped 3 bases and J dropped 2 bases, with 11 bases sitting between them. The CDR3 loop reads CASSDLDSAYEQYF. In DNA form, the CDR3 reads TGTGCCAGCAGTGATCTTGACAGCGCCTACGAGCAGTACTTC.

This clonotype was picked up a small number of times. V and J are TRBV11-2 and TRBJ2-5; 9 bases line up with TRBD1. The CDR3 is 15 amino acids. The junction had 6 bases not matched to a gene; V was cut back by 5 bases and J by 2 bases. Germline V CDR1 and CDR2: SGHAT, FQNNGV. DNA of the CDR3: TGTGCCAGCAGCCGAGGGACAGGGCAACAAGAGACCCAGTACTTC. It is translated as CASSRGTGQQETQYF.